This T cell receptor beta chain is drawn from a study of T-cell memory formation after mild COVID-19. From germline, CDR1 is SEHNR and CDR2 FQNEAQ (reference sequence). V was shortened by 5 bases and J by 8 bases, with 15 bases between the two germline ends. The CDR3 extends over 13 amino acids. TCRdb processed the 5' RACE reads anew with MiXCR; each CDR3 protein has one entry. The profile shows more than 250,000 distinct CDR3 sequences, 16% of them singletons. The rearrangement joins TRBV7-9 to TRBJ1-1, with no clear D. Sequencing was done on a sample of PBMCs or a T cell subset sorted from them (not recorded which). This sequence was found in a young man who had mild COVID-19 (a few samples of this study predate the infection). Cell type and time point are not known. CDR3 amino acids: CASSQVAAAEAFF. The CDR3 DNA reads as TGTGCCAGCAGCCAGGTGGCAGCCGCGGAAGCTTTCTTT.